This T cell receptor (beta chain) was sequenced in a study of blood T cell repertoires in COVID-19. Study in general: Sites in the United States, Italy and Spain provided acute and convalescent COVID-19 samples. T cells, B-cell-depleted T cells, or PBMCs supplied cDNA or gDNA.

The CDR3 totals 11 residues. Per the germline V gene, CDR1 is DFQATT and CDR2 is SNEGSKA (reference sequence). As processed by the authors: Scientists estimated how many nucleated cells there were by amplifying reference gene primers. Profiling relied on immunoSEQ multiplex PCR, and the TCRdb table lists in-frame clones only, not all of them. V, J and clone size reflect that table, while D and trimming were determined from the DNA. The repertoire consists of fewer than 250,000 clones, with around 83% occurring once and the leading ten covering approximately 2.9%. Sequencing was done on a sample of peripheral blood. This clonotype was obtained from a man aged 45-65 years with active or convalescent COVID-19. The V gene is TRBV20-1, the J gene TRBJ2-5, with TRBD2 matching over 8 bases. CDR3 region: CSGLAGETQYF. The CDR3 DNA reads TGCAGCGGACTAGCCGGTGAGACCCAGTACTTC.